What follows are 17 T cell receptor beta chains derived from one specimen sequenced in a study of technical replicates of blood from several donors. Assay: immunoSEQ multiplex PCR; the TCRdb copy retains only in-frame clones and omits some. Of some 82,000 clones listed, roughly 93% are singletons. Sequenced material: T cells isolated from PBMCs. The receptors stem from a human donor in good health.

The chain carries TRBV2 and TRBJ2-3; 11 bases map to TRBD2. The germline CDR1 and CDR2 sequences are SNHLY and FYNNEI. The CDR3 covers 15 residues. V shed 2 bases and J 4 bases; nucleotides not matched to a gene: 2. The CDR3 protein is CASSETSGSADTQYF. The CDR3 coding sequence is TGTGCCAGCAGTGAAACTAGCGGGAGTGCAGATACGCAGTATTTT.

This chain uses TRBV9 with TRBJ1-2; 11 nucleotides match TRBD1. The CDR3 loop spans 13 amino acids. From germline, CDR1 is SGDLS and CDR2 YYNGEE. Trimming took 3 bases from V and 8 from J; bases not matched to a gene: 3. The CDR3 region has the DNA TGTGCCAGCAGCGCGGGACAGGGGGGCGGCTACACCTTC. Its protein product is CASSAGQGGGYTF.

The chain recombines TRBV6-6 with TRBJ2-1; D gene uncertain. The CDR3 is 14 residues long. Per the germline V gene, CDR1 is MNHNY and CDR2 is SVGAGI (reference sequence). The V gene lost 2 bases and the J gene lost 3 bases, with 8 bases spanning the gap. CDR3 nucleotides: TGTGCCAGCAGTTACGAGGCAAGCTACAATGAGCAGTTCTTC. It specifies CASSYEASYNEQFF.

CDR3 residues: CASSFQRETYEQYF. Written as DNA, the CDR3 is TGCGCCAGCAGCTTTCAGCGGGAAACCTACGAGCAGTACTTC. The chain joins TRBV4-1 to TRBJ2-7; TRBD2 matches at 7 bases. With V trimmed by 5 bases and J by 2 bases, 6 bases remained unmatched. This CDR3 has 14 amino acids. CDR1 MGHRA and CDR2 YSYEKL come from the germline V gene.

V usage is TRBV18 and J usage is TRBJ2-4, with 7 bases aligning to TRBD1. This CDR3 is built from 16 residues. With 0 bases clipped from V and 6 bases from J, the junction kept 8 bases outside the gene matches. Germline values: CDR1 KGHSH, CDR2 LQKENI. In DNA, the CDR3 is TGTGCCAGCTCACCACCCAACAGGGGCCTAACAAACATTCAGTACTTC. Translating it yields CASSPPNRGLTNIQYF.

This chain connects TRBV7-3 to TRBJ1-1; D might be TRBD1 (5 bases). V was shortened by 1 base and J by 1 base, with 7 bases between the two germline ends. The CDR3 spans 14 residues. Germline lookup yields CDR1 SGHTA and CDR2 FQGTGA. Here the CDR3 DNA reads TGTGCCAGCAGCTTAATAGGGGCGAACACTGAAGCTTTCTTT. This sequence encodes CASSLIGANTEAFF.

The V call is TRBV2, the J call TRBJ2-1; maybe TRBD2 (5 bases). Germline lookup yields CDR1 SNHLY and CDR2 FYNNEI. The CDR3 has 14 amino acids. Trimming took 7 bases from V and 3 from J, leaving 13 bases between them. This CDR3 reads CASIPRSGYNEQFF. CDR3 nucleotide sequence: TGTGCCAGCATCCCTCGGAGCGGCTACAATGAGCAGTTCTTC.

V and J are TRBV27 and TRBJ1-5; D is unclear. From germline, CDR1 is MNHEY and CDR2 SMNVEV (reference sequence). This CDR3 is 16 amino acids long. The V end was cut by 0 bases, the J end by 5 bases, with 14 bases between. The CDR3 loop is CASSLSYGNTHQPQHF. Here the CDR3 DNA reads TGTGCCAGCAGTTTATCGTACGGGAACACCCATCAGCCCCAGCATTTT.

This rearrangement joins TRBV29-1 to TRBJ2-5; D is undetermined. Germline V gene lookup returns CDR1 SQVTM and CDR2 ANQGSEA. There are 13 residues in the CDR3. The V and J ends lost 3 bases and 1 base respectively, with 9 bases between them. The CDR3 sequence: CSVDLQRQETQYF. The CDR3 coding sequence is TGCAGCGTTGATCTCCAGCGCCAAGAGACCCAGTACTTC.

The chain combines TRBV5-1 with TRBJ2-3, with TRBD2 identical over 11 bases. Trimming at V came to 0 bases and at J to 0 bases, leaving 0 bases not matched to a gene. Germline CDR1 SGHRS, CDR2 YFSETQ. This CDR3 contains 16 residues. CDR3 DNA sequence: TGCGCCAGCAGCTTGGGGACTAGCGGGAGCACAGATACGCAGTATTTT. Amino acid sequence: CASSLGTSGSTDTQYF.

V gene TRBV19 combines with J gene TRBJ1-4; no definite D call. CDR3 length equals 15 residues. CDR1 is LNHDA and CDR2 is SQIVND in the germline V gene (reference sequence). The ends were cut back, 3 bases at V and 4 bases at J, with 12 bases in the middle. The CDR3 region is CASSIPAHGNEKLFF. For the CDR3, the DNA is TGTGCCAGTAGTATCCCTGCCCACGGTAATGAAAAACTGTTTTTT. Variable domain in full (rest from reference TRBV19 and TRBJ1-4): DGGITQSPKYLFRKEGQNVTLSCEQNLNHDAMYWYRQDPGQGLRLIYYSQIVNDFQKGDIAEGYSVSREKKESFPLTVTSAQKNPTAFYLCASSIPAHGNEKLFFGSGTQLSVL.

The chain employs TRBV7-6 and TRBJ2-3, with 10 bases lining up with TRBD2. Germline CDR1 SGHVS, CDR2 FNYEAQ. The CDR3 loop spans 16 amino acids. V lost 1 base and J lost 4; bases outside the gene matches: 5. This CDR3 is CASSLEASGRSDTQYF. The CDR3 nucleotides are TGTGCCAGCAGCTTAGAGGCTAGCGGGAGATCAGATACGCAGTATTTT.

The rearrangement joins TRBV28 to TRBJ1-5; the match to TRBD1 covers 7 bases. CDR1 is MDHEN, CDR2 SYDVKM, per germline. This CDR3 is 15 amino acids long. The junction had 7 bases not matched to a gene; V was cut back by 6 bases and J by 2 bases. As DNA, the CDR3 is TGTGCCAGCAGGACTCTAGGGACAGGCAATCAGCCCCAGCATTTT. Encoded protein: CASRTLGTGNQPQHF.

This clone was picked up one time. J is TRBJ2-7 and V is TRBV7-9; D possibly corresponds to TRBD2 (6 bases). Trimming removed 5 bases from V and 5 bases from J, with 16 bases in between. The CDR3 loop spans 14 amino acids. The germline V gene has CDR1 SEHNR and CDR2 FQNEAQ (reference sequence). For the CDR3, the DNA is TGTGCCAGCAGCCCCCGGACGGGAGCTAACGAGCAGTACTTC. Residues: CASSPRTGANEQYF.

The V call is TRBV9, the J call TRBJ1-2; D is ambiguous. The CDR3 runs 14 residues. Trimming left V 5 bases short and J 4 bases short, with 15 bases between. Germline values: CDR1 SGDLS, CDR2 YYNGEE. Written as DNA, the CDR3 is TGTGCCAGCAGTTCTCATGGAGCTGCCTATGGCTACACCTTC. Its protein product is CASSSHGAAYGYTF. Combining the CDR3 with reference TRBV9 and TRBJ1-2 gives the whole variable domain DSGVTQTPKHLITATGQRVTLRCSPRSGDLSVYWYQQSLDQGLQFLIQYYNGEERAKGNILERFSAQQFPDLHSELNLSSLELGDSALYFCASSSHGAAYGYTFGSGTRLTVV.

DNA of the CDR3: TGTGCCAGCAGCTTGATGGGGGAGCGGGCCACCGGGGAGCTGTTTTTT. It is translated as CASSLMGERATGELFF. The V call is TRBV5-4, the J call TRBJ2-2; D possibly corresponds to TRBD2 (6 bases). This CDR3 region has 16 residues. CDR1 is SGHNT, CDR2 YYREEE, per germline (reference sequence). Trimming shortened V by 1 base and J by 4 bases, and 14 bases separated the two germline ends. The complete variable domain, with remaining parts taken from reference TRBV5-4 and TRBJ2-2, reads ETGVTQSPTHLIKTRGQQVTLRCSSQSGHNTVSWYQQALGQGPQFIFQYYREEENGRGNFPPRFSGLQFPNYSSELNVNALELDDSALYLCASSLMGERATGELFFGEGSRLTVL.

The chain carries TRBV27 and TRBJ1-2; possibly TRBD1 for D (6 bases). This CDR3 contains 14 residues. The germline V and J ends were trimmed by 3 bases and 0 bases, with 8 bases remaining between them. Germline V lookup: CDR1 MNHEY, CDR2 SMNVEV (reference sequence). CDR3 sequence: CASSFGQSNYGYTF. CDR3 DNA sequence: TGTGCCAGCAGTTTTGGACAGTCTAACTATGGCTACACCTTC.